This T cell receptor beta chain is drawn from a study of siplizumab effects on memory and regulatory T cells (dated by TCRdb to between 2019 and 2020). Regarding the research as a whole: The study examined how the anti-CD2 antibody siplizumab affects alloreactive T-cell subsets in allogeneic mixed lymphocyte reactions built from human PBMCs. Overall study outcomes, separate from this receptor: Sequences below about 10^-5 frequency were poorly captured, so only a minor fraction of alloreactive clones could be mapped to unstimulated subsets. Of the alloreactive CD4+ clones that could be mapped, the Treg-derived share averaged approximately 69% with siplizumab compared with around 27% in control reactions. No functional confirmation was obtained for the suppressive function of proliferating Tregs from siplizumab cultures. Compared with memory T cells, unstimulated naive T cells appeared more diverse, and naive cells seemed to make a substantial contribution to the alloresponse. Siplizumab significantly reduced the cumulative frequency of alloreactive sequences traceable to unstimulated CD4+ memory T cells. For roughly 80-96% of proliferating CD4+ or CD8+ clones, no naive or memory phenotype could be assigned.

TCRbeta CDR3 sequencing was performed on sorted unstimulated T cells and on proliferating T cells recovered from mixed lymphocyte reactions. Fresh whole blood from nine to eleven HLA-typed healthy donors was used to isolate PBMCs. The junction shows trimming of 4 bases on V and 5 bases on J, and the gene matches do not reach 8 bases of it. There are 16 amino acids in the CDR3, from cysteine to phenylalanine inclusive. Solely the CDR3 DNA is kept, with 48 bases framed from the first base. The germline V gene specifies LGHNA as CDR1 and YNFKEQ as CDR2. For this clone: Its specific antigen is unknown. Base-call qualities are not available, and no considerably larger clone is one nucleotide away.

The library was obtained by the immunoSEQ multiplex PCR assay. Each sample had some 96,000 TCR templates assayed by the deep sequencing platform. Genomic DNA extracted from sorted T cells was the material used for TCRbeta CDR3 sequencing. As for how the authors treated the data: Clonal analysis of TCRbeta CDR3 data was done in the R programming language. Comparing unstimulated samples against CFSE-low samples taken after the reaction was how alloreactive CD4+ and CD8+ clones were defined. Regulatory or non-regulatory origin of alloreactive CD4+ clones was assigned by matching sequences to the sorted unstimulated Treg and non-Treg repertoires. TCRdb mirrors the immuneACCESS table, restricted to in-frame sequences. Some clones are absent from its copies; in checked studies, under half trace to an unresolved V gene, and the reason for the others is unknown. For V, J and clone size, that table is used; D and trimming come from the DNA. In this sample the table shows approximately 91,000 clones, around 93% of which occur a single time. The ten largest account for about 18% of the sample.

Sequencing was carried out using CD8+ T cells sorted from blood. This clonotype was sampled from a human donor in good health. Rearrangement joined TRBV4-2 to TRBJ1-4; 9 junctional bases match TRBD1. The CDR3 protein sequence reads: CASSPTGGTGNEKLFF. The nucleotide sequence is given as TGTGCCAGCAGCCCGACCGGAGGGACAGGGAATGAAAAACTGTTTTTT.